These 8 T cell receptor beta chains were sequenced from one sample in a study of T cell changes during pregnancy in multiple sclerosis. Assay: immunoSEQ multiplex PCR; the TCRdb copy retains only in-frame clones and omits some. The sample lists 28,000 or so clones, approximately 90% seen once, with 6.2% in the top ten. The source material was CD8+ T cells from peripheral blood mononuclear cells, sampled before pregnancy. Receptors originate from a female donor with multiple sclerosis, enrolled in a pregnancy study.

This chain uses TRBV29-1 with TRBJ2-7, with D maybe TRBD2 (6 bases). Per germline, CDR1 SQVTM and CDR2 ANQGSEA. The CDR3 is 17 amino acids. Trimming took off 6 bases at V and 0 bases at J, with 24 bases between the two ends. CDR3 in amino acids: CSVGTGTPARTSYEQYF. The CDR3 bases are TGCAGCGTAGGAACCGGGACTCCAGCTCGCACCTCCTACGAGCAGTACTTC.

In this sample, this clone turned up a few times. V is TRBV27 and J is TRBJ1-5; D is unclear. This CDR3 spans 15 amino acids. CDR1 MNHEY and CDR2 SMNVEV come from the germline V gene (reference sequence). Trimming removed 6 bases at V and 0 bases at J, with 12 bases between. The CDR3 DNA reads as TGTGCCAGCAGAACATCAGGCTATAGCAATCAGCCCCAGCATTTT. Translation: CASRTSGYSNQPQHF.

The CDR3 DNA is TGTGCCAGCAGCTTGGGTCCCGGGACAGGGATCTATGGCTACACCTTC. This encodes CASSLGPGTGIYGYTF. The chain is built from TRBV13 and TRBJ1-2; TRBD1 matches at 9 bases. Trimming cost V 3 bases and J 4 bases; bases outside gene matches: 9. The CDR3 covers 16 residues. CDR1 is PRHDT, CDR2 FYEKMQ, per germline (reference sequence).

V is TRBV10-3 and J is TRBJ2-5; 8 positions agree with TRBD1. V was clipped by 0 bases and J by 5 bases; unmatched bases: 14. This CDR3 has 18 residues. The germline gives CDR1 ENHRY, CDR2 SYGVKD. The CDR3 sequence: CAISESEDRGPPSETQYF. The CDR3 coding sequence is TGTGCCATCAGTGAGTCAGAAGACAGGGGCCCTCCCAGCGAGACCCAGTACTTC.

The chain has TRBV7-2 and TRBJ2-7; perhaps TRBD1 as D (6 bases). With 4 bases removed from V and 4 bases from J, the gap between germline ends came to 14 bases. The CDR3 has 14 amino acids. Germline V lookup: CDR1 SGHTA, CDR2 FQGNSA. The CDR3 reads CASSSLGAIYEQYF. The CDR3 coding sequence is TGTGCCAGCAGCTCATTGGGGGCAATTTACGAGCAGTACTTC.

V and J are TRBV13 and TRBJ2-3, with a tentative D call TRBD2 (5 bases). V was shortened by 6 bases and J by 4 bases, with 14 bases between the two germline ends. The CDR3 is made up of 14 amino acids. CDR1 PRHDT and CDR2 FYEKMQ come from the germline V gene (reference sequence). CDR3 DNA: TGTGCCAGCAGTTCCCAACTAGTGTCAGATACGCAGTATTTT. Translating gives CASSSQLVSDTQYF.

The rearrangement uses TRBV28 and TRBJ1-1; tentative D call: TRBD1 (6 bases). There are 16 residues in the CDR3. CDR1 MDHEN and CDR2 SYDVKM come from the germline V gene. V was shortened by 1 base and J by 0 bases, with 12 bases between the two germline ends. The CDR3 DNA is TGTGCCAGCAGTTTATTCTACGGACAGATGAACACTGAAGCTTTCTTT. It encodes CASSLFYGQMNTEAFF.

The table lists this clone with a few counts. This chain joins TRBV15 and TRBJ2-1; TRBD2 matches at 11 bases. The J segment lost 6 bases and the V segment lost 4 bases, leaving 8 bases of the junction unmatched. The CDR3 has 16 amino acids. CDR1 is LNHNV, CDR2 YYDKDF, per germline (reference sequence). The CDR3 DNA reads TGTGCCACCAGCACCCCCACTAGCGGGAGCATCAATGAGCAGTTCTTC. Residues: CATSTPTSGSINEQFF. The full variable domain, in which reference TRBV15 and TRBJ2-1 provide the parts outside the CDR3, is DAMVIQNPRYQVTQFGKPVTLSCSQTLNHNVMYWYQQKSSQAPKLLFHYYDKDFNNEADTPDNFQSRRPNTSFCFLDIRSPGLGDTAMYLCATSTPTSGSINEQFFGPGTRLTVL.